These 11 T cell receptor beta chains were sequenced from one sample in a study of OX40 agonist ivuxolimab in advanced cancers. Assay used: immunoSEQ multiplex PCR; TCRdb lists only in-frame clones, some missing. The sample lists approximately 77,000 clones; roughly 93% were seen once. Sequencing used CD4+ or CD8+ T cells sorted from blood, obtained in a trial of the OX40 agonist ivuxolimab. These receptors came from an adult with an advanced solid tumor such as melanoma, head and neck, liver or kidney cancer.

The V gene is TRBV2, the J gene TRBJ1-3; D is unclear. The V end lost 7 bases, the J end lost 1 base, and 8 bases lay between the germline ends. From germline, CDR1 is SNHLY and CDR2 FYNNEI. CDR3 size: 13 residues. The DNA of the CDR3 is TGTGCCAGCAAGGAGGGTTCTGGAAACACCATATATTTT. This gives the protein CASKEGSGNTIYF.

The chain recombines TRBV25-1 with TRBJ2-5; no clear D gene. The germline gives CDR1 MGHDK, CDR2 SYGVNS. The CDR3 is 15 residues long. The V gene lost 1 base and the J gene lost 1 base, with 10 bases spanning the gap. The CDR3 region is CASSESPGSQETQYF. The CDR3, as DNA: TGTGCCAGCAGTGAATCGCCCGGGTCCCAAGAGACCCAGTACTTC. The full variable domain, in which reference TRBV25-1 and TRBJ2-5 provide the parts outside the CDR3, is EADIYQTPRYLVIGTGKKITLECSQTMGHDKMYWYQQDPGMELHLIHYSYGVNSTEKGDLSSESTVSRIRTEHFPLTLESARPSHTSQYLCASSESPGSQETQYFGPGTRLLVL.

The chain employs TRBV7-9 and TRBJ2-7; 8 bases fit TRBD1. Germline V gene lookup returns CDR1 SEHNR and CDR2 FQNEAQ (reference sequence). J lost 0 bases, V lost 5 bases, and 6 bases had no gene match. The CDR3 totals 15 residues. The CDR3 protein is CASSQTGGSSYEQYF. The CDR3 DNA sequence: TGTGCCAGCAGCCAAACAGGGGGAAGCTCCTACGAGCAGTACTTC.

The chain is built from TRBV19 and TRBJ2-7, with TRBD1 matching 7 bases. Germline assignment: CDR1 LNHDA and CDR2 SQIVND (reference sequence). The CDR3 length is 14 residues. The J segment lost 0 bases and the V segment lost 9 bases, leaving 8 bases of the junction unmatched. The CDR3 DNA reads TGTGCCAGCAGCCGACAGGGCAGCTCCTACGAGCAGTACTTC. Its protein is CASSRQGSSYEQYF.

V usage is TRBV21-1 and J usage is TRBJ2-7; the D segment call TRBD1 is taken from the table without a DNA check. TRBV21-1 is deemed a pseudogene. The CDR3 is 14 residues long. CDR3 coding DNA: TGTGCCAGCAGTCCGGGACAGGGGGTCCACGAGCAGTACTTC. This encodes CASSPGQGVHEQYF.

The V call is TRBV5-1, the J call TRBJ1-3; D is unclear. CDR1 is SGHRS, CDR2 YFSETQ, per germline. This CDR3 region has 15 residues. Trimming cost V 0 bases and J 3 bases, with 10 bases left between them. CDR3 nucleotides: TGCGCCAGCAGCTTGGTTGCGGGAGGTGGAAACACCATATATTTT. Translated, it gives CASSLVAGGGNTIYF.

This clone was recorded only once. This chain joins TRBV29-1 and TRBJ2-1; 8 bases are shared with TRBD2. CDR1 is SQVTM, CDR2 ANQGSEA, per germline. The CDR3 consists of 13 residues. With 7 bases clipped from V and 4 bases from J, the junction kept 6 bases outside the gene matches. The CDR3 DNA sequence: TGCAGCGGGATAGCGGGGATTTACAATGAGCAGTTCTTC. This gives the protein CSGIAGIYNEQFF.

This clone was observed a handful of times. The J gene is TRBJ1-3, the V gene TRBV2; D remains unclear. V was shortened by 6 bases and J by 2 bases, with 23 bases between the two germline ends. The CDR3 spans 18 residues. Germline values: CDR1 SNHLY, CDR2 FYNNEI. CDR3 amino acids: CASRRFAGPEGTGNTIYF. DNA of the CDR3: TGTGCCAGCAGGAGATTCGCAGGTCCAGAAGGGACTGGAAACACCATATATTTT.

This chain connects TRBV29-1 to TRBJ1-2, with TRBD1 as a possible D gene (6 bases). Germline V lookup: CDR1 SQVTM, CDR2 ANQGSEA. The CDR3 is 16 residues long. V lost 5 bases and J 7 bases, leaving 26 bases between the germline ends. CDR3 sequence: CSVSGTPADGSLGYTF. The CDR3 DNA follows: TGCAGCGTTTCGGGGACACCGGCGGATGGTAGCCTTGGCTACACCTTC.

The J gene is TRBJ2-1, the V gene TRBV4-2; 8 bases are shared with TRBD2. Germline lookup yields CDR1 LGHNA and CDR2 YNFKEQ. The CDR3 extends over 16 amino acids. After removal of 0 bases from V and 8 bases from J, the junction contained 9 bases not matched to a gene. The chain's CDR3 is CASSQDLAGGRDEQFF. Here the CDR3 DNA reads TGTGCCAGCAGCCAAGATCTCGCGGGGGGCCGAGATGAGCAGTTCTTC.

The chain employs TRBV29-1 and TRBJ2-5, with TRBD2 matching over 7 bases. V dropped 7 bases and J dropped 1; count of bases not matched to a gene: 6. The germline gives CDR1 SQVTM, CDR2 ANQGSEA. The CDR3 runs to 13 residues. The CDR3 protein is CSAERGRQETQYF. The CDR3 DNA reads as TGCAGCGCCGAGCGGGGCCGCCAAGAGACCCAGTACTTC.